The 15 T cell receptor beta chains in this list originate from one sample, sequenced in a study of T cells in Graves' hyperthyroidism and ophthalmopathy. Amplified TCR beta CDR3 regions came from RNA transcripts. Researchers ran a first-round RT-PCR on the TCR CDR3 using the HTBI primer set. TCRdb passed the multiplex PCR reads through MiXCR, listing each CDR3 protein once. There are roughly 250,000 distinct CDR3 sequences in the sample; approximately 15% occur only once, and roughly 14% lies in the top ten. Source material: blood. These receptor sequences come from a woman in her thirties or forties with Graves' hyperthyroidism that later progressed to Graves' ophthalmopathy.

This clonotype has a count of ten or more. DNA for the CDR3: TGCAGTGCTTCCCAGGGTTCAGCGGGCAACAATGAGCAGTTCTTC. Encoded protein: CSASQGSAGNNEQFF. The chain couples TRBV20-1 to TRBJ2-1; possible D gene TRBD2, 6 bases. The CDR3 length is 15 residues. Germline CDR1 DFQATT, CDR2 SNEGSKA (reference sequence). V was pared by 5 bases and J by 5 bases, with 19 bases between.

This clonotype was counted at least ten times. This chain connects TRBV28 to TRBJ1-6, with unresolved D. The CDR3 has 18 residues. The V end lost 4 bases, the J end lost 6 bases, and 22 bases lay between the germline ends. Germline V gene data show CDR1 as MDHEN and CDR2 as SYDVKM. CDR3 bases: TGTGCCAGCAGTTCGTCCCGAATTCGGGCTGCAATTAATTCACCCCTCCACTTT. Its protein is CASSSSRIRAAINSPLHF. Complete variable domain (other parts from reference TRBV28 and TRBJ1-6): DVKVTQSSRYLVKRTGEKVFLECVQDMDHENMFWYRQDPGLGLRLIYFSYDVKMKEKGDIPEGYSVSREKKERFSLILESASTNQTSMYLCASSSSRIRAAINSPLHFGNGTRLTVT.

The rearrangement uses TRBV28 and TRBJ2-3; 7 nucleotides match TRBD2. This CDR3 has 16 amino acids. J gave up 6 bases and V 5 bases, and 14 bases lay outside the gene matches. CDR1 MDHEN and CDR2 SYDVKM come from the germline V gene. CDR3: CASSGGTILEGDTQYF. The DNA for the CDR3 is TGTGCCAGCAGTGGGGGGACTATCCTAGAAGGTGATACGCAGTATTTT.

This clonotype was counted many times. CDR3: CASSYTGKSSGNTIYF. CDR3 bases: TGTGCCAGCAGCTATACAGGGAAGAGCTCTGGAAACACCATATATTTT. The rearrangement links TRBV7-2 to TRBJ1-3, with D possibly matching TRBD1 (6 bases). Trimming shortened V by 4 bases and J by 0 bases, and 13 bases separated the two germline ends. Germline loops: CDR1 SGHTA, CDR2 FQGNSA. This CDR3 has 16 residues.

Many counts were recorded for this clonotype. The chain combines TRBV30 with TRBJ2-7; a weak D match, TRBD2 (5 bases). CDR1 and CDR2 from the germline V gene are GTSNPN and SVGIG (reference sequence). The CDR3 spans 13 residues. The germline V and J ends were trimmed by 2 bases and 2 bases, with 10 bases remaining between them. CDR3 DNA: TGTGCCTGGAGTTTTGCGGGCCCCTACGAGCAGTACTTC. Amino acids: CAWSFAGPYEQYF.

At least ten counts were recorded for this clonotype. V usage is TRBV20-1 and J usage is TRBJ1-2; D not certain. CDR1 and CDR2 from the germline V gene are DFQATT and SNEGSKA (reference sequence). There are 10 residues in the CDR3. V lost 3 bases, J lost 4 bases, and 3 bases lay in between. As DNA, the CDR3 is TGCAGTGCTAGCACCTATGGCTACACCTTC. Translation gives CSASTYGYTF.

This clonotype was observed at least ten times. This chain joins TRBV19 and TRBJ2-7, with D perhaps matching TRBD1 or TRBD2 (5 bases each). This CDR3 region has 15 residues. The V end lost 0 bases, the J end lost 1 base, and 10 bases lay between the germline ends. Germline CDR1 and CDR2: LNHDA and SQIVND (reference sequence). The CDR3 here is CASSIDGGASYEQYF. DNA for the CDR3: TGTGCCAGTAGTATAGATGGGGGTGCGTCCTACGAGCAGTACTTC.

Many counts were recorded for this clonotype. The chain combines TRBV10-3 with TRBJ1-2; D is ambiguous. Germline CDR1 ENHRY, CDR2 SYGVKD. V lost 10 bases and J lost 4, with 22 bases in between. The CDR3 consists of 15 residues. The CDR3: CATQSWRETFYGYTF. The CDR3 bases are TGTGCCACCCAGAGCTGGAGGGAGACTTTCTATGGCTACACCTTC.

Many counts were recorded for this clonotype. V and J are TRBV29-1 and TRBJ2-1; D gene uncertain. V dropped 3 bases and J dropped 6 bases, with 15 bases sitting between them. The germline CDR1 and CDR2 sequences are SQVTM and ANQGSEA. The CDR3 contains 14 residues. This chain's CDR3 is CSVEWRGTGNEQFF. Here the CDR3 DNA reads TGCAGCGTTGAGTGGAGAGGTACGGGCAATGAGCAGTTCTTC.

In its sample, this clonotype was seen many times. The J gene is TRBJ2-5, the V gene TRBV5-8, with 10 bases fitting TRBD1. Germline V gives CDR1 SGHTS, CDR2 YDEGEE. The CDR3 is 16 residues long. After removal of 2 bases from V and 0 bases from J, the junction contained 4 bases not matched to a gene. The CDR3 spells CASSLRTGGNQETQYF. CDR3 DNA: TGTGCCAGCAGCTTAAGGACAGGGGGTAACCAAGAGACCCAGTACTTC. The full variable domain, in which reference TRBV5-8 and TRBJ2-5 provide the parts outside the CDR3, is EAGVTQSPTHLIKTRGQQATLRCSPISGHTSVYWYQQALGLGLQFLLWYDEGEERNRGNFPPRFSGRQFPNYSSELNVNALELEDSALYLCASSLRTGGNQETQYFGPGTRLLVL.

This clonotype was picked up a small number of times. DNA for the CDR3: TGTGCCAGCAGCTACGGGACAGCTAAAGAGACCCAGTACTTC. Translated, it gives CASSYGTAKETQYF. V and J are TRBV5-6 and TRBJ2-5, with 7 bases lining up with TRBD1. This CDR3 has 14 amino acids. CDR1 and CDR2 from the germline V gene are SGHDT and YYEEEE. The V and J ends lost 3 bases and 3 bases, in that order; junction bases with no gene match: 5.

J is TRBJ1-5 and V is TRBV2, with D maybe TRBD1 (5 bases). Germline values: CDR1 SNHLY, CDR2 FYNNEI. The CDR3 is 16 amino acids. V was trimmed by 7 bases and J by 4 bases, leaving 20 bases between them. The CDR3 bases are TGTGCCAGCAAAGAAGGGAGGGGAGGAGGGAATCAGCCCCAGCATTTT. Encoded protein: CASKEGRGGGNQPQHF.

The chain joins TRBV15 to TRBJ1-4, with D hard to call. CDR3 length: 14 residues. Trimming took off 0 bases at V and 5 bases at J, with 7 bases between the two ends. In germline, CDR1 is LNHNV, CDR2 YYDKDF (reference sequence). The CDR3 protein is CATSRDRTNEKLFF. The CDR3 DNA reads as TGTGCCACCAGCAGAGACAGGACCAATGAAAAACTGTTTTTT.

The chain couples TRBV10-2 to TRBJ2-1; D not certain. The CDR3 contains 21 residues. The V end was cut by 6 bases, the J end by 15 bases, with 45 bases between. CDR1 and CDR2 (germline): WSHSY, SAAADI. In nucleotides, the CDR3 is TGCGCCAGCAGCGACCCCCAGGAGCTTGTCCATCATGGATCTACAATGATAGTAGGGTTCTTC. This gives the protein CASSDPQELVHHGSTMIVGFF.

This chain joins TRBV11-2 and TRBJ2-7; 12 positions agree with TRBD1. CDR1 SGHAT and CDR2 FQNNGV come from the germline V gene. CDR3 length: 15 residues. V gave up 1 base and J gave up 6 bases; unmatched junction bases: 4. CDR3 protein: CASSLVGQGASEQYF. The CDR3 DNA sequence: TGTGCCAGCAGCTTAGTGGGACAGGGGGCAAGCGAGCAGTACTTC.